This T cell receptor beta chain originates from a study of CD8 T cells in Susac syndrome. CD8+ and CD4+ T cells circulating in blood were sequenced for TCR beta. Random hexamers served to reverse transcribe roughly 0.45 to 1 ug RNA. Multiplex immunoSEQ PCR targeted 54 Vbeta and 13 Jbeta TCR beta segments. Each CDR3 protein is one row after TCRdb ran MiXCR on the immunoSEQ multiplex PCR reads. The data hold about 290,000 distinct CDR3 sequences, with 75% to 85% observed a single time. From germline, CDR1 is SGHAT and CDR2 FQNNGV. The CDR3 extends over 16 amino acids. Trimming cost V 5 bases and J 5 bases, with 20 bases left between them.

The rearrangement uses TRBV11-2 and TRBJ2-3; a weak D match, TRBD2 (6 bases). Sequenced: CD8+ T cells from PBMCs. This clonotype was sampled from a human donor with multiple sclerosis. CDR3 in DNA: TGTGCCAGCAGCCCCTCCTGGGGTAGCGGATTAGATACGCAGTATTTT. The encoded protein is CASSPSWGSGLDTQYF.